This TCR beta chain was identified in a study of blood T cell repertoires in COVID-19. On the study more broadly: PBMCs, B-cell-depleted T cells, or T cells were the source of the cDNA or gDNA that made up the material.

The method was immunoSEQ multiplex PCR; TCRdb's version includes in-frame clones alone and lacks a portion of them. There are approximately 470,000 clones in the sample; 87% occur only once, and 0.7% lies in the top ten. In germline, CDR1 is SGHNT, CDR2 YYREEE (reference sequence). Trimming removed 0 bases from V and 7 bases from J, with 16 bases in between. The CDR3 has 15 residues. The source is a woman younger than 35 who had recovered from COVID-19. The sample comprised PBMCs or T cells enriched from blood (not recorded which). The chain combines TRBV5-4 with TRBJ1-2; D might be TRBD1 (5 bases). The CDR3 region is CASSLAGAGRSGYTF. Written as DNA, the CDR3 is TGTGCCAGCAGCTTGGCCGGGGCAGGGAGGAGTGGCTACACCTTC.